These T cell receptor beta chains were read from a single sample in a study of human T cells and chemical hapten exposure. From the RACE reads, TCRdb called clonotypes with MiXCR, one entry per CDR3 protein. The sample lists approximately 340,000 distinct CDR3 sequences, approximately 6.9% seen once, with less than 10% in the top ten. The specimen was whole blood, collected in connection with sensitization to the hapten diphenylcyclopropenone (DPC). These receptors all come from a woman aged 18 to 35 with alopecia areata. Some clones in this sample may be carry-over from other donors' samples. Each CDR3 is given with its conserved first and last residue. A D gene is named only where the DNA matches it firmly. Clone size is given for some rows only: seen once, a few or many times, or a class if the clone is expanded.

j_call: TRBJ1-1; d_call: .; clone_size: .; v_call: TRBV2; cdr3_nt: TGTGCCCCGAGCAGGGAATCGCACACTGAAGCTTTCTTT; cdr3_aa: CAPSRESHTEAFF
j_call: TRBJ2-2; d_call: .; clone_size: many; v_call: TRBV20-1; cdr3_nt: TGCAGTGCTAGAGATCTCACGGGGACCGGGAGGGAGCTGTTTTTT; cdr3_aa: CSARDLTGTGRELFF
j_call: TRBJ2-7; d_call: .; clone_size: many; v_call: TRBV6-2/TRBV6-3; cdr3_nt: TGTGCCAGCAGTTTATCCAGGCTCGAGCAGTACTTC; cdr3_aa: CASSLSRLEQYF
j_call: TRBJ2-3; d_call: .; clone_size: .; v_call: TRBV7-2; cdr3_nt: TGTGCCAGCAGCTTAGGAGTTAGACTCCCAGATACGCAGTATTTT; cdr3_aa: CASSLGVRLPDTQYF
j_call: TRBJ1-6; d_call: .; clone_size: few; v_call: TRBV6-1; cdr3_nt: TGTGCCAGCAGTGAACAGTCAAATTCACCCCTCCACTTT; cdr3_aa: CASSEQSNSPLHF
j_call: TRBJ2-5; d_call: TRBD1; clone_size: .; v_call: TRBV18; cdr3_nt: TGTGCCAGCTCACCGGGGACAGGGATCGGGGAGACCCAGTACTTC; cdr3_aa: CASSPGTGIGETQYF
j_call: TRBJ1-5; d_call: .; clone_size: few; v_call: TRBV28; cdr3_nt: TGTGCCAGCAGTTTATTGGGGACTAGCAATCAGCCCCAGCATTTT; cdr3_aa: CASSLLGTSNQPQHF
j_call: TRBJ2-7; d_call: .; clone_size: many; v_call: TRBV6-5; cdr3_nt: TGTGCCAGCAGCCCCTTTGGTGGGGGGGCCACCTACGAGCAGTACTTC; cdr3_aa: CASSPFGGGATYEQYF
j_call: TRBJ2-2; d_call: .; clone_size: .; v_call: TRBV12-3/TRBV12-4; cdr3_nt: TGTGCCAGCAGTTATGACAGGCAGAACACCGGGGAGCTGTTTTTT; cdr3_aa: CASSYDRQNTGELFF
j_call: TRBJ1-1; d_call: .; clone_size: few; v_call: TRBV29-1; cdr3_nt: TGCAGCGTTGACTCCAGGGGCACTGAAGCTTTCTTT; cdr3_aa: CSVDSRGTEAFF
j_call: TRBJ2-5; d_call: .; clone_size: many; v_call: TRBV12-3/TRBV12-4; cdr3_nt: TGTGCCAGCAGTTTCGGGGGACAAACCCAAGAGACCCAGTACTTC; cdr3_aa: CASSFGGQTQETQYF
j_call: TRBJ2-2; d_call: .; clone_size: few; v_call: TRBV20-1; cdr3_nt: TGCAGTGCTAGAGATCCCACCACCGGGGAGCTGTTTTTT; cdr3_aa: CSARDPTTGELFF
j_call: TRBJ1-5; d_call: .; clone_size: many; v_call: TRBV7-2; cdr3_nt: TGTGCCAGCAGCTTAAATCGTCAGCCCCAGCATTTT; cdr3_aa: CASSLNRQPQHF
j_call: TRBJ1-5; d_call: .; clone_size: .; v_call: TRBV12-3/TRBV12-4; cdr3_nt: TGTGCCAGCAGTCGGACGGACCGGGATCAGCCCCAGCATTTT; cdr3_aa: CASSRTDRDQPQHF
j_call: TRBJ1-4; d_call: .; clone_size: few; v_call: TRBV7-2; cdr3_nt: TGTGCCAGCAGCTTAGAGGGGCTTGGAAATGAAAAACTGTTTTTT; cdr3_aa: CASSLEGLGNEKLFF
j_call: TRBJ1-4; d_call: TRBD1; clone_size: many; v_call: TRBV6-6; cdr3_nt: TGTGCCGGAGGGGACAGGGGGCATGAAAAACTGTTTTTT; cdr3_aa: CAGGDRGHEKLFF
j_call: TRBJ2-7; d_call: .; clone_size: many; v_call: TRBV9; cdr3_nt: TGTGCCAGCAGCGTAGGCCTGACTAGTACCTACGAGCAGTACTTC; cdr3_aa: CASSVGLTSTYEQYF
j_call: TRBJ2-3; d_call: TRBD2; clone_size: few; v_call: TRBV12-3/TRBV12-4; cdr3_nt: TGTGCCAGCAGTCGGGGTAGCGGGGGGACAGATACGCAGTATTTT; cdr3_aa: CASSRGSGGTDTQYF
j_call: TRBJ2-2; d_call: TRBD2; clone_size: many; v_call: TRBV20-1; cdr3_nt: TGCAGTGCTAGAGATCAGTCCGTGTTTAGCGGGGGTGACACCGGGGAGCTGTTTTTT; cdr3_aa: CSARDQSVFSGGDTGELFF
j_call: TRBJ1-2; d_call: .; clone_size: .; v_call: TRBV6-6; cdr3_nt: TGTGCCAGCACCATAGGCGCTAACTATGGCTACACCTTC; cdr3_aa: CASTIGANYGYTF
j_call: TRBJ1-2; d_call: .; clone_size: many; v_call: TRBV2; cdr3_nt: TGTGCCAGCAGTGAGAGGGCAGGGTTCGGCGGCTACACCTTC; cdr3_aa: CASSERAGFGGYTF
j_call: TRBJ1-6; d_call: .; clone_size: .; v_call: TRBV4-2; cdr3_nt: TGTGCCAGCAGCCAAGATAGGGCAGGGGCCTCCAGTCCACCCCTCCACTTT; cdr3_aa: CASSQDRAGASSPPLHF
j_call: TRBJ2-3; d_call: .; clone_size: many; v_call: TRBV7-9; cdr3_nt: TGTGCCAGCAGCTTAGGCGCAGGTCGGGATACGCAGTATTTT; cdr3_aa: CASSLGAGRDTQYF
j_call: TRBJ1-2; d_call: .; clone_size: .; v_call: TRBV4-1; cdr3_nt: TGCGCCAGCAGCCAAGATAGTCAGGGGCGAGGTAACTATGGCTACACCTTC; cdr3_aa: CASSQDSQGRGNYGYTF
j_call: TRBJ2-3; d_call: .; clone_size: few; v_call: TRBV28; cdr3_nt: TGTGCCAGCAGTTTAGTCGAGGCAGATACGCAGTATTTT; cdr3_aa: CASSLVEADTQYF
j_call: TRBJ1-5; d_call: .; clone_size: many; v_call: TRBV4-3; cdr3_nt: TGCGCCAGCAGCCAAGATCCCGGCCAGGGATCGAATCAGCCCCAGCATTTT; cdr3_aa: CASSQDPGQGSNQPQHF
j_call: TRBJ2-1; d_call: .; clone_size: many; v_call: TRBV3-1; cdr3_nt: TGTGCCAGCAGCCCTTCTCGGCCCATTATTATTAAAACCCCGTTCTTC; cdr3_aa: CASSPSRPIIIKTPFF
j_call: TRBJ2-7; d_call: .; clone_size: many; v_call: TRBV10-3; cdr3_nt: TGTGCCATCAGTGAGAGTCAGTTCGAGCAGTACTTC; cdr3_aa: CAISESQFEQYF
j_call: TRBJ2-3; d_call: .; clone_size: many; v_call: TRBV29-1; cdr3_nt: TGCAGCTCTGCGGGCGGGGACAGCACAGATACGCAGTATTTT; cdr3_aa: CSSAGGDSTDTQYF
j_call: TRBJ2-6; d_call: .; clone_size: many; v_call: TRBV7-2; cdr3_nt: TGTGCCAGCATTTGGGGGTTCGGGGCCAACGTCCTGACTTTC; cdr3_aa: CASIWGFGANVLTF
j_call: TRBJ2-7; d_call: TRBD1; clone_size: few; v_call: TRBV25-1; cdr3_nt: TGTGCCAGCAGTGAATCGACAGGGAGCTCCTCCTACGAGCAGTACTTC; cdr3_aa: CASSESTGSSSYEQYF
j_call: TRBJ1-2; d_call: .; clone_size: .; v_call: TRBV20-1; cdr3_nt: TGCAGTGCCCAGACAGCAAACTATGGCTACACCTTC; cdr3_aa: CSAQTANYGYTF
j_call: TRBJ1-6; d_call: .; clone_size: few; v_call: TRBV11-2; cdr3_nt: TGTGCCAGCAGCTTAGTAGGGCCAGAAGGGTCACCCCTCCACTTT; cdr3_aa: CASSLVGPEGSPLHF
j_call: TRBJ1-1; d_call: .; clone_size: .; v_call: TRBV12-3/TRBV12-4; cdr3_nt: TGTGCCAGCAGTCGGCGGGACGGGAGTAACACTGAAGCTTTCTTT; cdr3_aa: CASSRRDGSNTEAFF
j_call: TRBJ1-6; d_call: .; clone_size: .; v_call: TRBV13; cdr3_nt: TGTGCCAGCAGCTTCACCGGGACATTCAATTCACCCCTCCACTTT; cdr3_aa: CASSFTGTFNSPLHF
j_call: TRBJ2-6; d_call: .; clone_size: few; v_call: TRBV11-1; cdr3_nt: TGTGCCAGCAGTCTAAGAGGGGGATTGAGAGGGGCCAACGTCCTGACTTTC; cdr3_aa: CASSLRGGLRGANVLTF
j_call: TRBJ1-2; d_call: .; clone_size: .; v_call: TRBV18; cdr3_nt: TGTGCCAGCTCGCCTGGGCTCCTCGAGGATGGCTACACCTTC; cdr3_aa: CASSPGLLEDGYTF
j_call: TRBJ1-5; d_call: TRBD1; clone_size: few; v_call: TRBV2; cdr3_nt: TGTGCCAGCAGTTCCACAGGGGATCGTCAGCCCCAGCATTTT; cdr3_aa: CASSSTGDRQPQHF
j_call: TRBJ2-7; d_call: TRBD2; clone_size: .; v_call: TRBV5-1; cdr3_nt: TGCGCCAGCAGCTCGACTAGCGGGGAATATGAGCAGTACTTC; cdr3_aa: CASSSTSGEYEQYF
j_call: TRBJ2-2; d_call: .; clone_size: .; v_call: TRBV9; cdr3_nt: TGTGCCAGCAGCGGACAAGAACCGGGACCCCCGGGCACCGGGGAGCTGTTTTTT; cdr3_aa: CASSGQEPGPPGTGELFF